This T cell receptor (beta chain) originates from a study of beta chain features in type 1 diabetes. Study-level results: Significant though moderate, a shortening of TCRB CDR3s appeared in all four CD4+ subsets of Type 1 diabetes patients. PCR might favor shorter templates, but any such skew would affect patients and controls equally.

This clone was counted only a few times. No antigen is known for it. Expressed TCRB transcripts were sequenced because the isolated RNA had all been reverse transcribed beforehand. The data were produced by immunoSEQ multiplex PCR, yet TCRdb's version contains in-frame clones alone and is incomplete. This sample has a few hundred thousand clones, with roughly 15% found just once. The CDR3 consists of 14 residues. Germline assignment: CDR1 SEHNR and CDR2 FQNEAQ (reference sequence). The V end lost 4 bases, the J end lost 1 base, and 10 bases lay between the germline ends. Sequencing was carried out using naive CD4+ T cells from blood. The clonotype comes from a woman between 18 and 29 years old in good health. The genes are TRBV7-9 and TRBJ2-5; D is undetermined. CDR3 sequence reads: CASSYGGPQETQYF. CDR3 nucleotides: TGTGCCAGCAGCTACGGCGGCCCCCAAGAGACCCAGTACTTC.